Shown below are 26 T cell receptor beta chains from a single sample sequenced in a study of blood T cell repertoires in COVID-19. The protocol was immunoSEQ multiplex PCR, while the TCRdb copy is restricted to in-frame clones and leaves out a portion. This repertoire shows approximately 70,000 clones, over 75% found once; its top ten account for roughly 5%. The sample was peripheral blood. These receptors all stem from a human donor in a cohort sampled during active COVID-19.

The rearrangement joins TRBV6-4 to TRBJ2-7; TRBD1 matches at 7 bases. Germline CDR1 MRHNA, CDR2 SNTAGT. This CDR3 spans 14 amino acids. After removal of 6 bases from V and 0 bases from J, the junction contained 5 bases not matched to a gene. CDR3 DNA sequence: TGTGCCAGCAGGAGGGACAGCAACTCCTACGAGCAGTACTTC. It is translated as CASRRDSNSYEQYF.

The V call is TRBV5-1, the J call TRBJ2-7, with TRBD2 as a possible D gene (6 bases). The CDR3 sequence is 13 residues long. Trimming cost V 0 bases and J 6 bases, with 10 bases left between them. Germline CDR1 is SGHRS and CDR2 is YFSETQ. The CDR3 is CASSLEMEGEQYF. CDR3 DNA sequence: TGCGCCAGCAGCTTGGAAATGGAGGGCGAGCAGTACTTC.

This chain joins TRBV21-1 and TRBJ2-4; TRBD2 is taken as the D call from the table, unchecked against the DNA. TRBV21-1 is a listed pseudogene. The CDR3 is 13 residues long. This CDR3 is CASLRGLKNIQYF. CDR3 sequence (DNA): TGTGCCAGCCTCCGGGGGTTGAAAAACATTCAGTACTTC.

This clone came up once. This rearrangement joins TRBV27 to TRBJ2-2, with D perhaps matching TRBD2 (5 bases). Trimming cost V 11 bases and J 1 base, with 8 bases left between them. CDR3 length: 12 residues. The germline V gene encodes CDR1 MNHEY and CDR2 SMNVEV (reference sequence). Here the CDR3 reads CAAGMNTGELFF. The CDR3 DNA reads TGTGCCGCCGGGATGAACACCGGGGAGCTGTTTTTT.

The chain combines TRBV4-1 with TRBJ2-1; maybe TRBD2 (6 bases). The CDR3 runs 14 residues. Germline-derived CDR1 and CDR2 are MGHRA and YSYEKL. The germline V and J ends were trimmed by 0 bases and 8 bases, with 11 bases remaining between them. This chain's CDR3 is CASSQDPGSDEQFF. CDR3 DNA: TGCGCCAGCAGCCAAGACCCCGGGAGCGATGAGCAGTTCTTC.

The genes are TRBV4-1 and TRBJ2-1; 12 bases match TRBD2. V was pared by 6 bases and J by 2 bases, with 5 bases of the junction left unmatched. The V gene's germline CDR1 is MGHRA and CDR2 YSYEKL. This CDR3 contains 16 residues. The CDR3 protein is CASRRLAGDTYNEQFF. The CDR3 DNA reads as TGCGCCAGCAGAAGACTAGCGGGAGATACCTACAATGAGCAGTTCTTC.

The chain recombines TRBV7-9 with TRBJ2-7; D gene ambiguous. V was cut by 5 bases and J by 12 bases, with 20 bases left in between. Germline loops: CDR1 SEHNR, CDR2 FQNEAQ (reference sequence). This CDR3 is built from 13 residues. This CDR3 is CASSLRRSGLMYF. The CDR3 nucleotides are TGTGCCAGCAGCCTAAGGCGGTCCGGCCTTATGTACTTC.

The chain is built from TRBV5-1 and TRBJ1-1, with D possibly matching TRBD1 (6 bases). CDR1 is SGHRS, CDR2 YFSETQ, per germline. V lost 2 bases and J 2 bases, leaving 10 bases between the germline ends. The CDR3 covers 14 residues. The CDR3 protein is CASSFQQGNTEAFF. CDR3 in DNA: TGCGCCAGCAGCTTCCAACAGGGTAACACTGAAGCTTTCTTT.

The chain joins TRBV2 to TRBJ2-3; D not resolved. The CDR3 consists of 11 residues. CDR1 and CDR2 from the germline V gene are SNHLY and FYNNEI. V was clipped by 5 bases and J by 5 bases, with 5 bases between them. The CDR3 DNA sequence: TGTGCCAGCAGTCTTCTAGATACGCAGTATTTT. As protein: CASSLLDTQYF. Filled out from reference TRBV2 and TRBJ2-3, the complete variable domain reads EPEVTQTPSHQVTQMGQEVILRCVPISNHLYFYWYRQILGQKVEFLVSFYNNEISEKSEIFDDQFSVERPDGSNFTLKIRSTKLEDSAMYFCASSLLDTQYFGPGTRLTVL.

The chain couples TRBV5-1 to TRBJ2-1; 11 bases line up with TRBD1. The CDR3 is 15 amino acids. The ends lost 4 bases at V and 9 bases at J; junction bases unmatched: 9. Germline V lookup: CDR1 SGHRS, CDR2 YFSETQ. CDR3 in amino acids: CASSIGQGAQGEQFF. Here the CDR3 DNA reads TGCGCCAGCAGCATTGGACAGGGGGCGCAAGGTGAGCAGTTCTTC.

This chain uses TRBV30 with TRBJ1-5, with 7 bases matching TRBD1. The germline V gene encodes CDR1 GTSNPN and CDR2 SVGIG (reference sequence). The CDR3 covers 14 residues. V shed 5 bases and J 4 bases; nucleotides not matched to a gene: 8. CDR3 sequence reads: CAWARQGKNQPQHF. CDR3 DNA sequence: TGTGCCTGGGCTAGACAGGGTAAGAATCAGCCCCAGCATTTT.

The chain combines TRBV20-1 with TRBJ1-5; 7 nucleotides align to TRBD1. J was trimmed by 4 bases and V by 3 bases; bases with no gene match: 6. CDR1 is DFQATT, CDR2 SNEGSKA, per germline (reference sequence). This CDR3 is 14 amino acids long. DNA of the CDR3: TGCAGTGCTAGTTCGGGACAGATGAATCAGCCCCAGCATTTT. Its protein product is CSASSGQMNQPQHF.

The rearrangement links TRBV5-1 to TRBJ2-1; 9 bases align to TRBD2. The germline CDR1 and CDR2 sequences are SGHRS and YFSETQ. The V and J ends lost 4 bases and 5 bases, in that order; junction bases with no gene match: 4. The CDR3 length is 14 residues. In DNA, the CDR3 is TGCGCCAGCAGCCAGGTAGCGGGGGACAATGAGCAGTTCTTC. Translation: CASSQVAGDNEQFF. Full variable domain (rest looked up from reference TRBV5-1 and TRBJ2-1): KAGVTQTPRYLIKTRGQQVTLSCSPISGHRSVSWYQQTPGQGLQFLFEYFSETQRNKGNFPGRFSGRQFSNSRSEMNVSTLELGDSALYLCASSQVAGDNEQFFGPGTRLTVL.

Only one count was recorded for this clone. The CDR3 nucleotides are TGTGCCAGCTCCGGGGCGGGGGGGAATATGGTAGATACGCAGTATTTT. Residues: CASSGAGGNMVDTQYF. The chain carries TRBV4-2 and TRBJ2-3; the match to TRBD2 covers 9 bases. Per germline, CDR1 LGHNA and CDR2 YNFKEQ. Trimming took 8 bases from V and 5 from J; bases not matched to a gene: 14. The CDR3 extends over 16 amino acids.

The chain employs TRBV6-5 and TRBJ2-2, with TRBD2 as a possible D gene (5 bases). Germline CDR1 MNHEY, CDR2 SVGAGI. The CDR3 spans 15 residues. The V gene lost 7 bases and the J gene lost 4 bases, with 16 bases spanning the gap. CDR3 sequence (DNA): TGTGCCAGCACCGAAGGAGAGGGTCGCACCGGGGAGCTGTTTTTT. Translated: CASTEGEGRTGELFF.

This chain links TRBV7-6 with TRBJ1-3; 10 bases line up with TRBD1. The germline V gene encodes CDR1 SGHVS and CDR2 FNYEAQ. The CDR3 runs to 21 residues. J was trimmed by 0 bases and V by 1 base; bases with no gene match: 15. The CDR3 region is CASSLVSSGDRGRLSGNTIYF. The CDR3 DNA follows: TGTGCCAGCAGCTTAGTTAGCTCGGGAGACAGGGGGCGACTCTCTGGAAACACCATATATTTT.

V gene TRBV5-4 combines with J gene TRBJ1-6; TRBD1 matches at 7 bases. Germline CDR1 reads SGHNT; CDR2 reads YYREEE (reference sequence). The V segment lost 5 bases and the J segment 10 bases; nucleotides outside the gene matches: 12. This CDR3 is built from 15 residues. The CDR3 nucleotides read TGTGCCAGCAGTCCAGGGCAGGGGGAAGGATCACCCCTCCACTTT. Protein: CASSPGQGEGSPLHF.

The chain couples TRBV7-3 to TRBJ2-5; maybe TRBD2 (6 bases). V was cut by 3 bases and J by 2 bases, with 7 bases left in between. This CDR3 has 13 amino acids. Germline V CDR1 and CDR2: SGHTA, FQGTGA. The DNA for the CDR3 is TGTGCCAGCAGCTTGGGGGGACAAGAGACCCAGTACTTC. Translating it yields CASSLGGQETQYF.

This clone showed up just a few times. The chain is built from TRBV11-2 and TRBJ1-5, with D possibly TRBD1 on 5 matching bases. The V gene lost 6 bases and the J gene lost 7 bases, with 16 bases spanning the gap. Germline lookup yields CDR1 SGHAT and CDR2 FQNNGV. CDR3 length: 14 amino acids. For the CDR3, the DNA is TGTGCCAGCAGTACCCAGGGATTTGGGCAGCCCCAGCATTTT. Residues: CASSTQGFGQPQHF.

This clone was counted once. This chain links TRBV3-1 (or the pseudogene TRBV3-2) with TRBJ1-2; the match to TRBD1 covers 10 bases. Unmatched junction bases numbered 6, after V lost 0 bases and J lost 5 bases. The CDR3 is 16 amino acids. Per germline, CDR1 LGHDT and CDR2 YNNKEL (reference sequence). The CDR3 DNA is TGTGCCAGCAGCCAAGATCAGACAGGGGGCGGGTATGGCTACACCTTC. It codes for CASSQDQTGGGYGYTF.

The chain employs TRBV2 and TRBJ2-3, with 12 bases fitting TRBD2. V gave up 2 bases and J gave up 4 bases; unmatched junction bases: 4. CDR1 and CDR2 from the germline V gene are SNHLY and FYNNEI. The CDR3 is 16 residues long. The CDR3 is CASSESLAGGADTQYF. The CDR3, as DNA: TGTGCCAGCAGTGAAAGTCTAGCGGGGGGGGCAGATACGCAGTATTTT.

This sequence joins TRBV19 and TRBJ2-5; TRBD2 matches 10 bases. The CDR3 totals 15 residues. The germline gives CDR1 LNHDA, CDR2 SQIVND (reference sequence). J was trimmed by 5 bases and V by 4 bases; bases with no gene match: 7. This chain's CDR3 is CASSTASGGGETQYF. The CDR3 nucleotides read TGTGCCAGTAGTACGGCTAGCGGGGGTGGGGAGACCCAGTACTTC.

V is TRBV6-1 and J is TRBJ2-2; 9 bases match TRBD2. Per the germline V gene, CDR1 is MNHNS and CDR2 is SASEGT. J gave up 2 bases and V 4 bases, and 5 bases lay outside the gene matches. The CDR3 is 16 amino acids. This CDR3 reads CASSVRLAENTGELFF. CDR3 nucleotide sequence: TGTGCCAGCAGTGTACGACTAGCGGAAAACACCGGGGAGCTGTTTTTT.

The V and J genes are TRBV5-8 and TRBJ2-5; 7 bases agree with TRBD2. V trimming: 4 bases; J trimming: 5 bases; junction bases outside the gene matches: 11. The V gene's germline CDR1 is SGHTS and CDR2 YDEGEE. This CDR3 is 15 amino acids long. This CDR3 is CASSPGSGPGETQYF. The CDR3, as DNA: TGTGCCAGCAGCCCGGGTAGCGGGCCGGGGGAGACCCAGTACTTC.

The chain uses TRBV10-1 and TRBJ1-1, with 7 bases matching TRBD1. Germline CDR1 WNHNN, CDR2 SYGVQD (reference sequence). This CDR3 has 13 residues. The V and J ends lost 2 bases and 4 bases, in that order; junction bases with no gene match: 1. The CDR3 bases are TGCGCCAGCAGTGAGAACAGGGGCACTGAAGCTTTCTTT. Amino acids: CASSENRGTEAFF.

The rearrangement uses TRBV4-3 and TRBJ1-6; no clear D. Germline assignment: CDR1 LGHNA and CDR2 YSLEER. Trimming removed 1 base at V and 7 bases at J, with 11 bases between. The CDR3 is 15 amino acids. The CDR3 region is CASSQGTERNSPLHF. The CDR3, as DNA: TGCGCCAGCAGCCAAGGGACGGAGCGGAATTCACCCCTCCACTTT.